Included here is one T cell receptor beta chain sequence, with context. As processed by the authors: For nucleated cells, counts were estimated from reference gene primer amplification. The table came from immunoSEQ multiplex PCR; TCRdb's copy has only in-frame clones and leaves some out. V and J calls and clone size are copied from that table; D and trimming were computed from the DNA. The sample lists roughly 68,000 clones, approximately 85% occurring once. This record comes from a study of blood T cell repertoires in COVID-19. Overall study context: Material from acute and convalescent COVID-19 was sourced from the United States, Italy and Spain. The analysed material was cDNA or gDNA that came from T cells, B-cell-depleted T cells, or PBMCs.

Per the germline V gene, CDR1 is SGHRS and CDR2 is YFSETQ. This CDR3 has 15 amino acids. The V gene end was trimmed by 1 base and the J gene end by 6 bases; junction bases not matched to a gene: 8. This chain uses TRBV5-1 with TRBJ2-3; 7 positions match TRBD1. The clonotype originates from a man aged 50 or older with acute or convalescent COVID-19. The sample consisted of peripheral blood. CDR3 DNA sequence: TGCGCCAGCAGCTTGTACGGCAGGGGGACCGATACGCAGTATTTT. Amino acids: CASSLYGRGTDTQYF.